This T cell receptor (beta chain) was recovered during a study of cytomegalovirus exposure and HLA in healthy donors. Overall study results and limits: One variant, a missense change in DCLRE1C, was linked in a later analysis to TCR beta V- and J-gene trimming. The authors later found HLA-associated TCR beta chains more clonally expanded than equally common others.

V shed 2 bases and J shed 5 bases, with 14 bases lying between them. Germline V CDR1 and CDR2: SGHRS, YFSETQ. The length of the CDR3 is 15 residues. Primers: 60 Vbeta forward and 13 Jbeta reverse. As processed by the authors: It was a later analysis that counted some 80 million unique TCR beta chains, of which 9 million to 13 million were shared. TCRdb's copy holds only in-frame clones and misses some; the assay was immunoSEQ multiplex PCR. V and J calls and clone size are copied from that table; D and trimming were computed from the DNA. Counted here are 110,000 to 150,000 clones, 60% to 80% occurring once; the ten biggest clones make up 1.7%. With respect to this clone: Antigen: not known.

Healthy bone marrow donors formed the donor group. Source material: PBMCs. The genes are TRBV5-1 and TRBJ2-1; D is perhaps TRBD2 (5 bases). The source is a woman in her twenties or thirties in good health and CMV-seronegative. CDR3 DNA sequence: TGCGCCAGCAGCTTAGGGAGCGGCACTCACAATGAGCAGTTCTTC. Translating gives CASSLGSGTHNEQFF.